One T cell receptor (beta chain) is described in this entry. Its specificity is unknown. The junction does not match germline at one end; this may be a read error. Amplified regions were TCR beta CDR3 sequences from RNA transcripts. Researchers ran a first-round RT-PCR on the TCR CDR3 using the HTBI primer set. Each CDR3 protein is one row after TCRdb ran MiXCR on the multiplex PCR reads. The sample lists hundreds of thousands of distinct CDR3 sequences, around a third occurring once. A lack of ophthalmopathy progression within 18 months defined stable Graves' hyperthyroidism. Those with hyperthyroidism were 18 to 65 years old, newly diagnosed, and ill for under 2 months. Per the germline V gene, CDR1 is SGHRS and CDR2 is YFSETQ. This CDR3 contains 14 residues. The entry originates in a study of T cells in Graves' hyperthyroidism and ophthalmopathy. Study-level results: Blood held most thyroid clonotypes expanded above 0.001 frequency.

Sequencing was performed on blood. This rearrangement joins TRBV5-1 to TRBJ1-1; D not resolved. The sequence derives from a woman aged 40 to 50 with Graves' hyperthyroidism. CDR3 sequence: CASSQDDGNTEAFF. CDR3 DNA sequence: TGTGCCAGCAGCCAAGATGACGGGAACACTGAAGCTTTCTTT.